The clone carrying this TCR beta chain was seen only once. These data originate in a study of blood T cell repertoires in COVID-19. This CDR3 has 16 residues. CDR1 KGHSH and CDR2 LQKENI come from the germline V gene. Trimming at V came to 0 bases and at J to 5 bases, leaving 8 bases not matched to a gene. In the original workflow: Nucleated cell counts were estimated from reference gene primer amplification. The data were produced by immunoSEQ multiplex PCR, yet TCRdb's version contains in-frame clones alone and is incomplete. V and J calls plus clone size are reproduced from that table; the DNA served to infer D and trimming. The sample has about 62,000 clones, roughly 85% seen once.

The sample consisted of peripheral blood. This clonotype was sampled from a woman of 80 years or more with acute or convalescent COVID-19. The V and J genes are TRBV18 and TRBJ2-7, with TRBD2 identical over 9 bases. DNA for the CDR3: TGTGCCAGCTCACCACCGGGAGCAGGACTAGCGAACGAGCAGTACTTC. Its translation: CASSPPGAGLANEQYF.